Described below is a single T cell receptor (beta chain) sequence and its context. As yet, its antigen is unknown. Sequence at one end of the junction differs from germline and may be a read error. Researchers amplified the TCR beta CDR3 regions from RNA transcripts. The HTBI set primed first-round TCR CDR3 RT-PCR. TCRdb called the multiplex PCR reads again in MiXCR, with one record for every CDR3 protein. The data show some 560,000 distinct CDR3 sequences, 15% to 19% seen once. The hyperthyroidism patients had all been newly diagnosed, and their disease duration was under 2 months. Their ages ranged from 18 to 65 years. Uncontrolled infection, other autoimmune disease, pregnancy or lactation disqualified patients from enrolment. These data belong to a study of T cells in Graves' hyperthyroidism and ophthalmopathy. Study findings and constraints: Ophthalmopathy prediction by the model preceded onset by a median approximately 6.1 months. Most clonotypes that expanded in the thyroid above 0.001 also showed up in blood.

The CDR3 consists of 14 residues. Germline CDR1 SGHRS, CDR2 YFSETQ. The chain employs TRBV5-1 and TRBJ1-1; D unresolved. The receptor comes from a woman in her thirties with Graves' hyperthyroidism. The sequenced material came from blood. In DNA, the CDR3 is TGCACCAGCAGCTTGGCCCCGGTGAACACTGAAGCTTTCTTT. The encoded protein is CTSSLAPVNTEAFF.